This TCR beta chain stems from a study of human T cells and chemical hapten exposure. Whole-study context: Mainly, slight library volume differences in the pool made TCR yields vary.

TCRdb re-analysed the RACE reads in MiXCR, keeping a single row per CDR3 protein. The sample shows about 140,000 distinct CDR3 sequences, over 9.5% of them seen only once. This clonotype was recorded a few times. This CDR3 is 14 amino acids long. From germline, CDR1 is LGHDT and CDR2 YNNKEL (reference sequence). The V end was cut by 0 bases, the J end by 5 bases, with 11 bases between. The time point was: patch test 2, 6 weeks after DPC sensitization. The treatment here: therapeutic diphenylcyclopropenone sensitization with weekly scalp DPC. Sample donors consisted of patients with alopecia, aged 18 to 70 years, who were suitable for DPC.

The chain recombines TRBV3-1 with TRBJ2-7; the D gene is possibly TRBD2 (6 bases). The TCR sequence derives from a woman aged 50 to 65 with alopecia areata. Some clones in this sample may be carry-over from other donors' samples. Specimen: whole blood, collected in connection with sensitization to the hapten diphenylcyclopropenone (DPC). CDR3: CASSQELAQHEQYF. CDR3 nucleotide sequence: TGTGCCAGCAGCCAAGAACTAGCTCAGCACGAGCAGTACTTC.